The 7 T cell receptor beta chains reported below all come from one sample, sequenced in a study of blood T cell repertoires in COVID-19. Sequenced by immunoSEQ multiplex PCR; TCRdb stores in-frame clones only, minus some. The sample has more than 85,000 clones; about nine tenths are singletons. Sequenced input: peripheral blood. The receptors originated from a human donor in a cohort sampled during active COVID-19.

This chain links TRBV9 with TRBJ2-1, with D uncertain. From germline, CDR1 is SGDLS and CDR2 YYNGEE. V was pared by 4 bases and J by 2 bases, with 10 bases between. The CDR3 runs 14 residues. The CDR3 nucleotides are TGTGCCAGCAGCCCCCTCCCGGCCTACAATGAGCAGTTCTTC. Translation: CASSPLPAYNEQFF.

The V call is TRBV7-2, the J call TRBJ2-3, with 14 positions matching TRBD2. The CDR3 extends over 15 amino acids. V shed 6 bases, J shed 6 bases, and the junction held 5 bases outside the gene matches. The germline gives CDR1 SGHTA, CDR2 FQGNSA. CDR3 protein: CASRGWTSGGDTQYF. Written as DNA, the CDR3 is TGTGCCAGCAGAGGGTGGACTAGCGGGGGGGATACGCAGTATTTT.

The rearrangement uses TRBV11-2 and TRBJ1-2, with TRBD1 identical over 7 bases. The ends lost 3 bases at V and 3 bases at J; junction bases unmatched: 1. Germline CDR1 SGHAT, CDR2 FQNNGV. The CDR3 is made up of 13 amino acids. The CDR3 here is CASSLTGYYGYTF. The CDR3 nucleotides are TGTGCCAGCAGCTTGACAGGGTACTATGGCTACACCTTC.

V gene TRBV4-3 combines with J gene TRBJ1-2; no clear D gene. CDR3 length: 14 amino acids. Trimming removed 1 base from V and 0 bases from J, with 6 bases in between. CDR1 and CDR2 from the germline V gene are LGHNA and YSLEER. CDR3 amino acids: CASSQVQSNYGYTF. As DNA, the CDR3 is TGCGCCAGCAGCCAAGTACAATCTAACTATGGCTACACCTTC.

This chain links TRBV18 with TRBJ1-5; D is undetermined. The CDR3 runs to 15 residues. V was shortened by 2 bases and J by 4 bases, with 12 bases between the two germline ends. The germline V gene has CDR1 KGHSH and CDR2 LQKENI. The CDR3 coding sequence is TGTGCCAGCTCACCAACAGAATCGATTAATCAGCCCCAGCATTTT. Protein sequence: CASSPTESINQPQHF.

This clone has only one observation. This sequence joins TRBV4-3 and TRBJ1-2; D not resolved. Between the trimmed V and J ends, which lost 1 base and 6 bases, there was a span of 15 bases. The CDR3 loop spans 15 amino acids. Per germline, CDR1 LGHNA and CDR2 YSLEER. CDR3 nucleotide sequence: TGCGCCAGCAGCCAAGTACAGCTGAGTTCTAATGGCTACACCTTC. Residues: CASSQVQLSSNGYTF.

The chain employs TRBV10-3 and TRBJ1-2; D gene uncertain. CDR1 and CDR2 (germline): ENHRY, SYGVKD. The CDR3 spans 13 residues. V gave up 10 bases and J gave up 8 bases, with 20 bases separating them. The CDR3 DNA is TGTGCCACCAGCCAGACTTTCCCACTGGGCTACACCTTC. Residues: CATSQTFPLGYTF.